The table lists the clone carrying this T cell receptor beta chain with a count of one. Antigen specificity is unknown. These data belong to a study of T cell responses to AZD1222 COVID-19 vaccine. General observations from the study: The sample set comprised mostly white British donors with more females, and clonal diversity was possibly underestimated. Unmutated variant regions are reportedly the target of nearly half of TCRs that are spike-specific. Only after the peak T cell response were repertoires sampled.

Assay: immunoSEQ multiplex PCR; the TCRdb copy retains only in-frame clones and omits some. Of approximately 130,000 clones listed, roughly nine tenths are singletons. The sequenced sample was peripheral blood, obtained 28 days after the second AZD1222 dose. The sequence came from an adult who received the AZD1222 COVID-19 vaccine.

Here the CDR3 reads CASSYQGDQPQHF. The DNA of the CDR3 is TGTGCCAGCAGTTATCAGGGGGACCAGCCCCAGCATTTT. V is TRBV6-6 and J is TRBJ1-5; 7 nucleotides align to TRBD1. The V gene's germline CDR1 is MNHNY and CDR2 SVGAGI (reference sequence). Unmatched junction bases numbered 3, after V lost 3 bases and J lost 7 bases. The length of the CDR3 is 13 residues.